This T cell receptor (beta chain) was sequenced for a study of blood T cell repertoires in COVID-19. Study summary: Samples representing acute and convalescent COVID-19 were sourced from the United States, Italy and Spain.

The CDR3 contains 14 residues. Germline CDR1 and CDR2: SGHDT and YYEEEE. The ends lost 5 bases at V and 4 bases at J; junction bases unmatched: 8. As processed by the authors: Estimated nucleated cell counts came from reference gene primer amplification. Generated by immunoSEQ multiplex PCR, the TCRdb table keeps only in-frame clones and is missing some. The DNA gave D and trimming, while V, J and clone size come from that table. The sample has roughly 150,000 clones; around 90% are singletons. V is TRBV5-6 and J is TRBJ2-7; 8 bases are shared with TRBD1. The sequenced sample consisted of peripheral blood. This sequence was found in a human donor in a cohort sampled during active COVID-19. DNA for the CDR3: TGTGCCAGCAGGGATGCGGGACAGGTGTACGAGCAGTACTTC. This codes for CASRDAGQVYEQYF.